These 29 T cell receptor beta chains were sequenced from one sample in a study of Tregs in tolerant kidney transplant recipients. The nonmyeloablative bone marrow transplants came from related graft donors, with transient mixed chimerism. Repertoires were generated with immunoSEQ multiplex PCR, while TCRdb's copy carries only in-frame clones and drops some. Of approximately 60,000 clones listed, about 89% are singletons. This specimen was CD4+ T cells from blood (PBMCs), taken 6 months after the transplant. Receptors originate from a human patient who received a combined kidney and bone marrow transplant. Some T cells may trace back to the graft donor.

The rearrangement joins TRBV10-3 to TRBJ1-1; possible D gene TRBD1, 5 bases. The CDR3 length is 15 residues. V was clipped by 0 bases and J by 1 base, with 9 bases between them. CDR1 and CDR2 (germline): ENHRY, SYGVKD. CDR3 DNA sequence: TGTGCCATCAGTGAGTCAGGGGTAGGGAACACTGAAGCTTTCTTT. Residues: CAISESGVGNTEAFF.

This chain joins TRBV27 and TRBJ2-3; 13 bases are a match to TRBD2. The J segment lost 1 base and the V segment lost 6 bases, leaving 10 bases of the junction unmatched. CDR1 MNHEY and CDR2 SMNVEV come from the germline V gene (reference sequence). This CDR3 spans 18 amino acids. The CDR3 sequence is CASSPGLAGARGTDTQYF. The CDR3 DNA sequence: TGTGCCAGCAGCCCCGGACTAGCGGGGGCCAGGGGCACAGATACGCAGTATTTT.

CDR3 DNA: TGTGCCAGTAGTAGGAGGGCCGAAGCTTTCTTT. This encodes CASSRRAEAFF. The V and J genes are TRBV19 and TRBJ1-1, with D unresolved. The CDR3 loop spans 11 amino acids. CDR1 and CDR2 from the germline V gene are LNHDA and SQIVND (reference sequence). Trimming took off 4 bases at V and 8 bases at J, with 8 bases between the two ends. Full variable domain (missing parts from reference TRBV19 and TRBJ1-1): DGGITQSPKYLFRKEGQNVTLSCEQNLNHDAMYWYRQDPGQGLRLIYYSQIVNDFQKGDIAEGYSVSREKKESFPLTVTSAQKNPTAFYLCASSRRAEAFFGQGTRLTVV.

The genes are TRBV2 and TRBJ1-4; 7 positions agree with TRBD1. CDR1 SNHLY and CDR2 FYNNEI come from the germline V gene. Trimming at V came to 10 bases and at J to 8 bases, leaving 7 bases not matched to a gene. The CDR3 is 12 amino acids. CDR3 nucleotides: TGTGCCAAAAGACAGGGACCCGAAAAACTGTTTTTT. It translates to CAKRQGPEKLFF.

The chain carries TRBV5-1 and TRBJ2-3; 9 nucleotides align to TRBD2. Germline CDR1 and CDR2: SGHRS and YFSETQ. This CDR3 comprises 16 residues. After removal of 0 bases from V and 5 bases from J, the junction contained 7 bases not matched to a gene. In DNA form, the CDR3 reads TGCGCCAGCAGCTTGGGAGCGGGGGGTAGCGTAGATACGCAGTATTTT. Translating gives CASSLGAGGSVDTQYF.

The V call is TRBV30, the J call TRBJ2-7; 8 bases match TRBD2. V trimming: 4 bases; J trimming: 0 bases; junction bases outside the gene matches: 8. This CDR3 is built from 15 residues. Looked up from germline, CDR1 is GTSNPN and CDR2 is SVGIG (reference sequence). CDR3 in DNA: TGTGCCTGGAATCACGGGGGGGCCAGCTCCTACGAGCAGTACTTC. This translates into CAWNHGGASSYEQYF.

This clone was recorded only once. This chain connects TRBV7-9 to TRBJ1-1, with TRBD1 identical over 8 bases. This CDR3 is built from 16 residues. V was pared by 6 bases and J by 1 base, with 10 bases of the junction left unmatched. The V gene's germline CDR1 is SEHNR and CDR2 FQNEAQ (reference sequence). CDR3 protein: CASSGYTGTGNTEAFF. For the CDR3, the DNA is TGTGCCAGCAGTGGGTATACCGGGACAGGGAACACTGAAGCTTTCTTT.

This clone appeared a few times. V usage is TRBV10-3 and J usage is TRBJ1-3; D remains unclear. From germline, CDR1 is ENHRY and CDR2 SYGVKD. The CDR3 contains 16 residues. Between the trimmed V and J ends, which lost 1 base and 0 bases, there was a span of 10 bases. The CDR3 loop is CAISEYQYYSGNTIYF. The CDR3 DNA follows: TGTGCCATCAGTGAGTACCAGTATTACTCTGGAAACACCATATATTTT.

The rearrangement uses TRBV7-2 and TRBJ1-2; TRBD1 might be the D (5 bases). The V and J ends lost 0 bases and 4 bases respectively, with 21 bases between them. Per germline, CDR1 SGHTA and CDR2 FQGNSA. The CDR3 totals 18 residues. The CDR3 nucleotides read TGTGCCAGCAGCTTAGCCCCTCCGGACAAACCGCTCAGCTATGGCTACACCTTC. Its translation: CASSLAPPDKPLSYGYTF.

Here the CDR3 reads CASSVYTGGGRETQYF. DNA for the CDR3: TGTGCCAGCAGTGTATATACAGGGGGAGGAAGAGAGACCCAGTACTTC. This chain uses TRBV6-1 with TRBJ2-5; 8 nucleotides line up with TRBD1. CDR1 and CDR2 (germline): MNHNS, SASEGT. The CDR3 is 16 residues long. Unmatched junction bases numbered 11, after V lost 4 bases and J lost 4 bases.

The genes are TRBV19 and TRBJ2-1; 8 positions match TRBD2. Germline V CDR1 and CDR2: LNHDA, SQIVND (reference sequence). V trimming: 2 bases; J trimming: 6 bases; junction bases outside the gene matches: 9. The CDR3 contains 16 residues. The CDR3, as DNA: TGTGCCAGTAGTATATCGAACGGGAGGGCCTCCAATGAGCAGTTCTTC. It encodes CASSISNGRASNEQFF.

The chain recombines TRBV4-2 with TRBJ2-2; maybe TRBD2 (6 bases). Germline V gene lookup returns CDR1 LGHNA and CDR2 YNFKEQ. V was clipped by 2 bases and J by 3 bases, with 13 bases between them. The CDR3 has 16 residues. The DNA for the CDR3 is TGTGCCAGCAGCCAAAAGACGGGACTCGACACCGGGGAGCTGTTTTTT. Amino acids: CASSQKTGLDTGELFF.

The J gene is TRBJ2-3, the V gene TRBV11-3; D not resolved. V was shortened by 5 bases and J by 4 bases, with 7 bases between the two germline ends. The CDR3 runs to 12 residues. Per germline, CDR1 SGHNT and CDR2 YENEEA. CDR3 residues: CASSTESDTQYF. As DNA, the CDR3 is TGTGCCAGCAGCACTGAATCAGATACGCAGTATTTT.

The chain combines TRBV19 with TRBJ1-1; D perhaps matches TRBD1 (6 bases). The CDR3 runs to 15 residues. CDR1 and CDR2 from the germline V gene are LNHDA and SQIVND (reference sequence). The V end was cut by 5 bases, the J end by 0 bases, with 13 bases between. CDR3 sequence (DNA): TGTGCCAGTAGTGTGACAGGCCTAATGAACACTGAAGCTTTCTTT. This gives the protein CASSVTGLMNTEAFF.

The chain uses TRBV13 and TRBJ1-5; D uncertain. The CDR3 is made up of 12 amino acids. Germline values: CDR1 PRHDT, CDR2 FYEKMQ (reference sequence). V lost 6 bases, J lost 6 bases, and 9 bases lay in between. The chain's CDR3 is CASSLAGQPQHF. In nucleotides, the CDR3 is TGTGCCAGCAGTCTCGCGGGTCAGCCCCAGCATTTT.

This chain joins TRBV9 and TRBJ2-6; possibly TRBD2 for D (6 bases). Between the trimmed V and J ends, which lost 3 bases and 4 bases, there was a span of 29 bases. CDR3 length: 21 residues. Germline CDR1 is SGDLS and CDR2 is YYNGEE. CDR3 in DNA: TGTGCCAGCAGCGGATTCGTGTTGGGGGGACGGAAAGGTTCCGGGGCCAACGTCCTGACTTTC. As protein: CASSGFVLGGRKGSGANVLTF.

The CDR3 protein is CASGQGSFNYGYTF. DNA for the CDR3: TGTGCCAGCGGACAGGGCTCGTTTAACTATGGCTACACCTTC. The gene calls are TRBV7-2 and TRBJ1-2; 8 bases line up with TRBD1. CDR3 length: 14 amino acids. Losses at the gene ends were 8 bases for V and 1 base for J; bases not matched to a gene: 6. Germline V lookup: CDR1 SGHTA, CDR2 FQGNSA.

The genes are TRBV6-5 and TRBJ2-1; TRBD2 aligns across 8 bases. CDR1 is MNHEY, CDR2 SVGAGI, per germline. The CDR3 consists of 15 residues. V lost 4 bases and J lost 5; bases outside the gene matches: 7. The CDR3 loop is CASSSAGGRDNEQFF. The CDR3 coding sequence is TGTGCCAGCAGTTCGGCGGGAGGTCGGGACAATGAGCAGTTCTTC.

This clone came up once. The V and J genes are TRBV29-1 and TRBJ1-2, with 7 bases matching TRBD1. The germline CDR1 and CDR2 sequences are SQVTM and ANQGSEA. The V and J ends lost 4 bases and 3 bases, in that order; junction bases with no gene match: 5. CDR3 size: 13 residues. The CDR3 bases are TGCAGCGTTGGACAGGGAGGAGACTATGGCTACACCTTC. Translated: CSVGQGGDYGYTF.

The chain has TRBV7-9 and TRBJ2-7, with D possibly being TRBD2 (6 bases). Germline CDR1 and CDR2: SEHNR and FQNEAQ (reference sequence). This CDR3 region has 16 residues. V lost 4 bases, J lost 5 bases, and 21 bases lay in between. Written as DNA, the CDR3 is TGTGCCAGCAGCTCGACAGTCCCTCTGGGGGGAGACGAGCAGTACTTC. Amino acids: CASSSTVPLGGDEQYF.

The chain employs TRBV7-2 and TRBJ1-5; D is ambiguous. This CDR3 has 16 amino acids. Per the germline V gene, CDR1 is SGHTA and CDR2 is FQGNSA. V lost 0 bases, J lost 0 bases, and 9 bases lay in between. CDR3 residues: CASSLATPYSNQPQHF. CDR3 coding DNA: TGTGCCAGCAGCTTAGCGACACCGTATAGCAATCAGCCCCAGCATTTT.

The V call is TRBV4-3, the J call TRBJ2-3, with TRBD2 identical over 10 bases. J gave up 3 bases and V 0 bases, and 9 bases lay outside the gene matches. Germline loops: CDR1 LGHNA, CDR2 YSLEER. There are 18 residues in the CDR3. The CDR3 DNA follows: TGCGCCAGCAGCCAAGAGTGGGCTAGCGGGAGTTTAACAGATACGCAGTATTTT. Its translation is CASSQEWASGSLTDTQYF.

The V and J genes are TRBV4-1 and TRBJ2-7; D not resolved. The CDR3 has 12 amino acids. V was cut by 0 bases and J by 4 bases, with 4 bases left in between. The germline gives CDR1 MGHRA, CDR2 YSYEKL. The CDR3 here is CASSQDSYEQYF. CDR3 sequence (DNA): TGCGCCAGCAGCCAAGATTCTTACGAGCAGTACTTC.

J is TRBJ2-7 and V is TRBV6-1, with 7 bases fitting TRBD1. Trimming took 9 bases from V and 4 from J; bases not matched to a gene: 9. The CDR3 is 13 amino acids. CDR1 and CDR2 (germline): MNHNS, SASEGT. CDR3: CASGWAGGYEQYF. CDR3 nucleotides: TGTGCCAGTGGGTGGGCAGGGGGATACGAGCAGTACTTC.

The V call is TRBV28, the J call TRBJ1-4; TRBD1 matches at 7 bases. The germline V gene has CDR1 MDHEN and CDR2 SYDVKM. This CDR3 is built from 15 residues. The V and J ends lost 5 bases and 5 bases, in that order; junction bases with no gene match: 8. Written as DNA, the CDR3 is TGTGCCAGCAGTCCTAGACAGGGCTTGAATGAAAAACTGTTTTTT. Translating it yields CASSPRQGLNEKLFF. The complete variable domain, with remaining parts taken from reference TRBV28 and TRBJ1-4, reads DVKVTQSSRYLVKRTGEKVFLECVQDMDHENMFWYRQDPGLGLRLIYFSYDVKMKEKGDIPEGYSVSREKKERFSLILESASTNQTSMYLCASSPRQGLNEKLFFGSGTQLSVL.

The gene calls are TRBV28 and TRBJ1-6; D uncertain. Trimming took off 5 bases at V and 4 bases at J, with 12 bases between the two ends. Germline loops: CDR1 MDHEN, CDR2 SYDVKM. The CDR3 spans 15 residues. The CDR3: CASSPHGDYNSPLHF. In nucleotides, the CDR3 is TGTGCCAGCAGTCCCCACGGGGATTATAATTCACCCCTCCACTTT.

The V call is TRBV30, the J call TRBJ2-3, with 8 bases that match TRBD2. Unmatched junction bases numbered 7, after V lost 4 bases and J lost 4 bases. Germline assignment: CDR1 GTSNPN and CDR2 SVGIG (reference sequence). The CDR3 is 14 amino acids. The CDR3 DNA follows: TGTGCCTGGAACGGGAGGGCCGATTCAGATACGCAGTATTTT. Amino acids: CAWNGRADSDTQYF. Full variable domain (remainder filled in from reference TRBV30 and TRBJ2-3): SQTIHQWPATLVQPVGSPLSLECTVEGTSNPNLYWYRQAAGRGLQLLFYSVGIGQISSEVPQNLSASRPQDRQFILSSKKLLLSDSGFYLCAWNGRADSDTQYFGPGTRLTVL.

The genes are TRBV11-3 and TRBJ2-1; 7 bases map to TRBD1. Germline loops: CDR1 SGHNT, CDR2 YENEEA. The trim removed 5 bases at V and 7 bases at J, leaving 8 bases unmatched. The CDR3 covers 14 residues. The CDR3, as DNA: TGTGCCAGCAGCCGACAGGGTCTTGGAAATGAGCAGTTCTTC. Translation gives CASSRQGLGNEQFF. Full variable domain (rest looked up from reference TRBV11-3 and TRBJ2-1): EAGVVQSPRYKIIEKKQPVAFWCNPISGHNTLYWYLQNLGQGPELLIRYENEEAVDDSQLPKDRFSAERLKGVDSTLKIQPAELGDSAVYLCASSRQGLGNEQFFGPGTRLTVL.

The V gene is TRBV2, the J gene TRBJ2-1; 9 bases match TRBD2. Trimming took 8 bases from V and 8 from J; bases not matched to a gene: 7. CDR1 SNHLY and CDR2 FYNNEI come from the germline V gene. CDR3 length: 13 amino acids. CDR3: CASRGLAGDEQFF. CDR3 in DNA: TGTGCCAGCCGGGGACTAGCAGGCGATGAGCAGTTCTTC.